This entry is about one T cell receptor (beta chain). This entry is derived from a study of blood T cell repertoires in COVID-19. Sequencing was performed with immunoSEQ multiplex PCR; in TCRdb, only in-frame clones are kept and a portion is missing. The sample lists some 110,000 clones, roughly 90% occurring once. The CDR3 contains 13 residues. Germline trimming cut 0 bases from V and 8 bases from J; bases unmatched to any gene: 6. CDR1 and CDR2 from the germline V gene are SQVTM and ANQGSEA. The TCR sequence derives from a human donor in a cohort sampled during active COVID-19. Sequenced input: peripheral blood. The genes are TRBV29-1 and TRBJ1-2; 7 bases are shared with TRBD1. CDR3 loop: CSVEDKQGYGYTF. The CDR3 DNA is TGCAGCGTTGAAGATAAACAGGGGTACGGCTACACCTTC.